This paragraph covers one T cell receptor (beta chain) sequence. Its antigen is not known. This sample is drawn from a study of blood T cells in healthy people across ages. Study-level results: Estimates of diversity drawn from one million T cells were considered underestimates.

A second PCR, run for roughly 7 to 12 cycles, used a sample-barcoded 5' primer plus a J-beta primer mix. The study obtained at least 2.5 million CDR3-containing paired-end reads from every sample. Each CDR3 protein is one row after TCRdb ran MiXCR on the 5' RACE reads. The sample holds around 940,000 distinct CDR3 sequences, 51% seen once. The receptor was isolated from a woman aged 60-75 years in good health. Sequencing input: blood.

This chain's CDR3 is CSVALYGYTF. Written as DNA, the CDR3 is TGCAGCGTTGCTCTCTATGGCTACACCTTC. The genes are TRBV29-1 and TRBJ1-2, with D uncertain. Germline V CDR1 and CDR2: SQVTM, ANQGSEA. This CDR3 contains 10 residues. V was trimmed by 4 bases and J by 4 bases, leaving 4 bases between them.